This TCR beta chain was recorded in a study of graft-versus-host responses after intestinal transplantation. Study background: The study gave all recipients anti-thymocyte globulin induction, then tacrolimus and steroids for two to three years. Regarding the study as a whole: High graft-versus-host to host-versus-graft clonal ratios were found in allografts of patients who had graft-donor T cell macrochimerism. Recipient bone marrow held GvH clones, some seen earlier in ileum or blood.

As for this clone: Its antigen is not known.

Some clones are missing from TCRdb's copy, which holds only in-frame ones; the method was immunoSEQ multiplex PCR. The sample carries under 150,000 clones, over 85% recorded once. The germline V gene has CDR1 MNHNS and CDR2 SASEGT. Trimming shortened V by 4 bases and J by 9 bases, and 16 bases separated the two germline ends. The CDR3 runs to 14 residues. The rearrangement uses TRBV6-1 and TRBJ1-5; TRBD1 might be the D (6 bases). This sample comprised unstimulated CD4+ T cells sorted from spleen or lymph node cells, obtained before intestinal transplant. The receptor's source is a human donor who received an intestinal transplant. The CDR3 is CASSAYTQGRPQHF. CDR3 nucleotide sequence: TGTGCCAGCAGTGCTTACACCCAGGGGCGGCCCCAGCATTTT.